The 5 T cell receptor beta chains listed next were all sequenced from one sample in a study of T-cell reconstitution after alpha-beta-depleted transplantation in children. The study's findings and limits: T-cell counts and diversity at one year post-transplant came mainly from newly produced T cells.

Unique molecular identifiers were incorporated when the TCRbeta library was constructed. One entry per CDR3 protein results from TCRdb running MiXCR on the PCR reads. The data contain approximately 300,000 distinct CDR3 sequences, about 7.3% of them singletons. These TCRs are of unknown antigen specificity. The sample here was peripheral blood, taken 360 days after TCRalphabeta/CD19-depleted stem cell transplant. These receptors came from a female patient aged 2-15 years who had a stem cell transplant for Fanconi anemia, so the T cells may come from the graft donor.

This clonotype was counted at least ten times. The J gene is TRBJ2-3, the V gene TRBV5-1; 8 nucleotides agree with TRBD1. V dropped 2 bases and J dropped 14; count of bases not matched to a gene: 7. The CDR3 loop spans 12 amino acids. The germline V gene encodes CDR1 SGHRS and CDR2 YFSETQ. The CDR3 DNA sequence: TGCGCCAGCAGCTTAGGAACCGGGACAGGGTATTTT. It translates to CASSLGTGTGYF.

This clonotype occurred many times. V gene TRBV5-1 combines with J gene TRBJ2-5; the D is unclear. This CDR3 has 13 amino acids. Germline lookup yields CDR1 SGHRS and CDR2 YFSETQ. V gave up 0 bases and J gave up 5 bases, with 8 bases separating them. CDR3 protein: CASSLAPPETQYF. The DNA of the CDR3 is TGCGCCAGCAGCTTGGCCCCCCCCGAGACCCAGTACTTC.

CDR3 bases: TGTGCCAGCAGTCTAGCGGGGTCTTTCACCGGGGAGCTGTTTTTT. It yields the protein CASSLAGSFTGELFF. The chain links TRBV6-1 to TRBJ2-2, with 9 bases lining up with TRBD2. J was trimmed by 4 bases and V by 5 bases; bases with no gene match: 5. This CDR3 contains 15 residues. Germline V gives CDR1 MNHNS, CDR2 SASEGT.

The chain has TRBV4-2 and TRBJ2-1, with 7 bases identical to TRBD1. Trimming at V came to 0 bases and at J to 2 bases, leaving 10 bases not matched to a gene. The CDR3 contains 18 residues. Germline CDR1 LGHNA, CDR2 YNFKEQ. The CDR3 sequence: CASSQELGTEVPYNEQFF. The CDR3 nucleotides are TGTGCCAGCAGCCAAGAGCTTGGGACAGAAGTGCCCTACAATGAGCAGTTCTTC.

This clonotype was detected only a few times. The rearrangement joins TRBV7-9 to TRBJ2-5, with D perhaps TRBD1 (6 bases). Looked up from germline, CDR1 is SEHNR and CDR2 is FQNEAQ (reference sequence). The V end was cut by 5 bases, the J end by 5 bases, with 18 bases between. The CDR3 runs 15 residues. In DNA form, the CDR3 reads TGTGCCAGCAGCATTCCCACAGGGTACTGGGAGACCCAGTACTTC. Translating gives CASSIPTGYWETQYF.